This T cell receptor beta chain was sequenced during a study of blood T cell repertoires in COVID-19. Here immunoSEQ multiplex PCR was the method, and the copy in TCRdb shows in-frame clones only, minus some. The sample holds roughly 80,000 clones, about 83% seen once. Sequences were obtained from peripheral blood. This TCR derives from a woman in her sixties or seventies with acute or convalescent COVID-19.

CDR3 region: CASSLETGGNTEAFF. The CDR3 DNA is TGTGCCAGCAGCTTGGAGACAGGGGGGAACACTGAAGCTTTCTTT. This chain links TRBV11-3 with TRBJ1-1; 9 bases are a match to TRBD1. CDR3 length equals 15 residues. Per the germline V gene, CDR1 is SGHNT and CDR2 is YENEEA. V shed 3 bases, J shed 1 base, and the junction held 3 bases outside the gene matches. Complete variable domain (other parts from reference TRBV11-3 and TRBJ1-1): EAGVVQSPRYKIIEKKQPVAFWCNPISGHNTLYWYLQNLGQGPELLIRYENEEAVDDSQLPKDRFSAERLKGVDSTLKIQPAELGDSAVYLCASSLETGGNTEAFFGQGTRLTVV.